Listed below are T cell receptor beta chains from one sample, sequenced in a study of shared clonotypes between healthy human individuals. TCRdb keeps only in-frame clones here, not all; method: immunoSEQ multiplex PCR. The data show around 1,900,000 clones, with approximately 92% seen just once and around 1.8% held by the top ten. Material: naive CD8+ T cells from PBMCs. The receptors shown here come from a man aged 18 to 29 in good health. Some clones in this sample may be carry-over from other donors' samples. CDR3s include the opening cysteine and the closing phenylalanine or tryptophan. A D gene is named only where the DNA matches it firmly. Clone size is given for some rows only: seen once, a few or many times, or a class if the clone is expanded.

size	V	D	J	DNA	CDR3
NA	TRBV7-9	NA	TRBJ2-1	TGTGCCAGCAGCTTAGGGTGGGACAAGCAGTTCTTC	CASSLGWDKQFF
NA	TRBV9	NA	TRBJ2-5	TGTGCCAGCAGCGTTAATTGGGGGCCTGGGGAGACCCAGTACTTC	CASSVNWGPGETQYF
NA	TRBV6-5	NA	TRBJ2-7	TGTGCCAGCAGTTACCAGGGGGGAAACTCCTACGAGCAGTACTTC	CASSYQGGNSYEQYF
NA	TRBV4-1	NA	TRBJ2-3	TGCGCCAGCAGCCAAGGGGGGGTAGCTCTGGCAGATACGCAGTATTTT	CASSQGGVALADTQYF
NA	TRBV20-1	TRBD1	TRBJ2-7	TGCAGTGCTAGCGACAGGGGGCACCAGTACTTC	CSASDRGHQYF
NA	TRBV29-1	TRBD2	TRBJ2-1	TGCAGCGGGACTAGCGGGAACAATGAGCAGTTCTTC	CSGTSGNNEQFF
NA	TRBV27	TRBD1	TRBJ1-2	TGTGCCAGCAGACACCCCGGGACAGGGTACGGCTACACCTTC	CASRHPGTGYGYTF
NA	TRBV15	NA	TRBJ2-7	TGTGCCACCAGCACCTCGGAGGGGGGCCTCCTCGCTCCCCCGTACTTC	CATSTSEGGLLAPPYF
once	TRBV30	NA	TRBJ1-1	TGTGCCTGGAGTCCAGTGCGGACTGAAGCTTTCTTT	CAWSPVRTEAFF
once	TRBV7-9	TRBD2	TRBJ2-5	TGTGCCAGCAGCCCTAAGACTAGCGGGAGCGGCGAGACCCAGTACTTC	CASSPKTSGSGETQYF
NA	TRBV18	NA	TRBJ1-3	TGTGCCAGCTCACCAGGGATTTCTGAAGGGACTGGAAACACCATATATTTT	CASSPGISEGTGNTIYF
NA	TRBV5-4	NA	TRBJ2-2	TGTGCCAGCAGCCACCGCCCGGGACTTGTAACCGGGGAGCTGTTTTTT	CASSHRPGLVTGELFF
NA	TRBV27	NA	TRBJ2-7	TGTGCCAGCAGCGTAAGGGGGTTACCATCCTACGAGCAGTACTTC	CASSVRGLPSYEQYF
NA	TRBV28	NA	TRBJ1-5	TGTGCCAGCAGCTTACCGCGGTCCCTACATCAGCCCCAGCATTTT	CASSLPRSLHQPQHF
NA	TRBV5-1	TRBD1	TRBJ1-4	TGCGCCAGCAGCTTGACAGGGGCAACTAATGAAAAACTGTTTTTT	CASSLTGATNEKLFF
NA	TRBV4-3	NA	TRBJ2-1	TGCGCCAGCAGCCAAGATTGGGCCTCGATCGGGGGCAATGAGCAGTTCTTC	CASSQDWASIGGNEQFF
once	TRBV6-1	NA	TRBJ2-1	TGTGCCAGCAGTGAACCCAGTCTGCGTAGTCCTGGGGCCCGACGGGAATACAATGAGCAGTTCTTC	CASSEPSLRSPGARREYNEQFF
NA	TRBV5-8	NA	TRBJ2-7	TGTGCCAGCAGCTGGACGGGACCTAAGTACGAGCAGTACTTC	CASSWTGPKYEQYF
NA	TRBV27	TRBD2	TRBJ2-6	TGTGCCAGCAGTTTTCGGGGGGGCCGCTCTGGGGCCAACGTCCTGACTTTC	CASSFRGGRSGANVLTF
NA	TRBV7-9	NA	TRBJ1-1	TGTGCCAGCAAACATGGGGGCACTGAAGCTTTCTTT	CASKHGGTEAFF
NA	TRBV11-2	TRBD2	TRBJ2-7	TGTGCCAGCAGCGAGTGGCCCCAAACTAGCGGGCGAACCTACGAGCAGTACTTC	CASSEWPQTSGRTYEQYF
NA	TRBV7-8	NA	TRBJ1-4	TGTGCCAGCAGCTCACAGGCAGGGGTTGGTGAAAAACTGTTTTTT	CASSSQAGVGEKLFF
NA	TRBV28	NA	TRBJ1-6	TGTGCCAGCAGTTTTCGAACCGGCCGTCCTGTCGATTCACCCCTCCACTTT	CASSFRTGRPVDSPLHF
NA	TRBV7-9	NA	TRBJ2-5	TGTGCCAGCAGCCCCGCGACGGACCAGACTAGAGTGGAGACCCAGTACTTC	CASSPATDQTRVETQYF
once	TRBV5-1	TRBD1	TRBJ1-2	TGCGCCAGCAGCTACGGGACAGGGGAAGAGGTCCTCTATGGCTACACCTTC	CASSYGTGEEVLYGYTF
NA	TRBV13	NA	TRBJ2-7	TGTGCCAGCAGCTTAAACGGAGCCTACGAGCAGTACTTC	CASSLNGAYEQYF
NA	TRBV14	NA	TRBJ1-1	TGTGCCAGCAGCCAAGGGATAGGGAGGCCTAGCACTGAAGCTTTCTTT	CASSQGIGRPSTEAFF
NA	TRBV4-3	NA	TRBJ2-7	TGCGCCAGCAGCCCTCACGTGGTCTCCTACGAGCAGTACTTC	CASSPHVVSYEQYF
NA	TRBV9	TRBD1	TRBJ1-1	TGTGCCAGCAGCGCCGGGGACAGTAACACTGAAGCTTTCTTT	CASSAGDSNTEAFF
NA	TRBV9	NA	TRBJ1-2	TGTGCCAGCAGCCCCTTGGTGGCTCTGGGGGAAGATGGCTACACCTTC	CASSPLVALGEDGYTF
NA	TRBV27	NA	TRBJ2-1	TGTGCCAGCAGTTTGAGCAGCTACAATGAGCAGTTCTTC	CASSLSSYNEQFF
NA	TRBV7-3	NA	TRBJ1-1	TGTGCCAGCAGCTTGTCAGGGAAAGGCACTGAAGCTTTCTTT	CASSLSGKGTEAFF
NA	TRBV11-2	NA	TRBJ2-2	TGTGCCAGCAGGAGAGGCGCCGGGGAGCTGTTTTTT	CASRRGAGELFF
NA	TRBV4-1	NA	TRBJ1-5	TGCGCCAGCAGCCAACCGGGGGAGCCCCAGCATTTT	CASSQPGEPQHF
NA	TRBV9	TRBD1	TRBJ2-3	TGTGCCAGCAGCTCTGGGACAGGGAGAAGCACAGATACGCAGTATTTT	CASSSGTGRSTDTQYF
NA	TRBV19	TRBD2	TRBJ2-7	TGTGCCAGTAGTGTCCGACTAGCGGGTCTTACCTACGAGCAGTACTTC	CASSVRLAGLTYEQYF
once	TRBV4-1	NA	TRBJ2-3	TGCGCCAGCAGCCAAGCCTGGGGAGTAGCGCAGTATTTT	CASSQAWGVAQYF
once	TRBV27	TRBD2	TRBJ2-1	TGTGCCAGCAGTCCTGGGACTAGCGGGAGGAGTGGGTTCTTC	CASSPGTSGRSGFF
NA	TRBV7-3	NA	TRBJ1-1	TGTGCCAGCAGCCCAACCCCACGGATAGAAGCTTTCTTT	CASSPTPRIEAFF
NA	TRBV11-2	TRBD1	TRBJ1-1	TGTGCCAGCAGCTTAGTATTTGGGACAGGGGTGAACACTGAAGCTTTCTTT	CASSLVFGTGVNTEAFF
once	TRBV5-1	NA	TRBJ2-1	TGCGCCAGCAGGCCTCCAGCGGTCGGGAGATCCTACAATGAGCAGTTCTTC	CASRPPAVGRSYNEQFF
once	TRBV2	NA	TRBJ1-2	TGTGCCAGCAGGAGGGAAGGGACCGACCTTAACTATGGCTACACCTTC	CASRREGTDLNYGYTF
NA	TRBV7-9	TRBD1	TRBJ1-2	TGTGCCAGCAGCTTAGCAGGGGGCGGCTATGGCTACACCTTC	CASSLAGGGYGYTF
few	TRBV10-2	NA	TRBJ1-1	TGCGCCAGCAGTGAGTTCAAGGACACTGAAGCTTTCTTT	CASSEFKDTEAFF
NA	TRBV2	NA	TRBJ2-7	TGTGCCAGCAGAGATTCTAGGTCCCCACGCTACGAGCAGTACTTC	CASRDSRSPRYEQYF
NA	TRBV27	NA	TRBJ2-1	TGTGCCAGCAGTTTTGTCGGGGCCTCGGTGAATGAGCAGTTCTTC	CASSFVGASVNEQFF
NA	TRBV12-5	NA	TRBJ2-3	TGTGCTAGTGGTATCTTCGCCCGCACAGATACGCAGTATTTT	CASGIFARTDTQYF
NA	TRBV9	TRBD1	TRBJ2-2	TGTGCCAGCAGCGTAACCGGGACAGGGAACACCGGGGAGCTGTTTTTT	CASSVTGTGNTGELFF
NA	TRBV7-8	TRBD2	TRBJ2-1	TGTGCCAGCAGCCCCCAGGAGGGAGTCGGCGGGAGGTGGGGTGAGCAGTTCTTC	CASSPQEGVGGRWGEQFF
NA	TRBV4-2	TRBD2	TRBJ2-3	TGTGCCAGCAGCTCCGGGACTAGCGGGAGAACTAGCACAGATACGCAGTATTTT	CASSSGTSGRTSTDTQYF
NA	TRBV9	TRBD1	TRBJ2-7	TGTGCCAGCAGCCCGAGAAAGACAGGGGCTCTCGAGCAGTACTTC	CASSPRKTGALEQYF
NA	TRBV5-4	NA	TRBJ2-1	TGTGCCAGCAGGCTTCTCAACGAGCAGTTCTTC	CASRLLNEQFF
NA	TRBV4-2	NA	TRBJ1-2	TGTGCCAGCAGCCAAGATACCCCGCGACGGAATGGCTACACCTTC	CASSQDTPRRNGYTF
NA	TRBV11-2	TRBD1	TRBJ2-2	TGTGCCAGCAGCACCAGACAGGGATTGAACACCGGGGAGCTGTTTTTT	CASSTRQGLNTGELFF
NA	TRBV9	NA	TRBJ1-4	TGTGCCAGCAGCCCGTACGGCAAAATTTCTAGTGAAAAACTGTTTTTT	CASSPYGKISSEKLFF